Shown below are 22 T cell receptor beta chains from a single sample sequenced in a study of cytomegalovirus exposure and HLA in healthy donors. 13 Jbeta primers and 60 Vbeta primers were used for the PCR. The method was immunoSEQ multiplex PCR; TCRdb's version includes in-frame clones alone and lacks a portion of them. The sample lists about 130,000 clones; 75% to 90% were seen once. Sequencing used PBMCs. Receptors were obtained from a male donor in good health and CMV-seronegative.

The chain uses TRBV10-1 and TRBJ2-1; 9 nucleotides agree with TRBD1. This CDR3 is built from 17 residues. The germline V gene encodes CDR1 WNHNN and CDR2 SYGVQD (reference sequence). J was trimmed by 4 bases and V by 3 bases; bases with no gene match: 10. CDR3 nucleotide sequence: TGCGCCAGCAGTGACAGACGGACAGGGGACGGATACAATGAGCAGTTCTTC. This codes for CASSDRRTGDGYNEQFF.

The chain recombines TRBV5-1 with TRBJ2-5; TRBD2 aligns across 16 bases. The J call is doubtful: the DNA matches TRBJ2-7 better. The germline V gene encodes CDR1 SGHRS and CDR2 YFSETQ. CDR3 length equals 16 residues. The CDR3 coding sequence is TGCGCCAGCAGCATGGGACTAGCGGGAGGGACCTACGAGCAGTACTTC. It specifies CASSMGLAGGTYEQYF.

The chain joins TRBV7-2 to TRBJ2-1; 10 positions match TRBD2. Per the germline V gene, CDR1 is SGHTA and CDR2 is FQGNSA. Trimming at V came to 6 bases and at J to 5 bases, leaving 7 bases not matched to a gene. CDR3 length: 15 residues. CDR3 region: CASSSSGGANNEQFF. The CDR3 coding sequence is TGTGCCAGCAGTTCTAGCGGGGGAGCCAACAATGAGCAGTTCTTC.

The rearrangement uses TRBV7-6 and TRBJ2-7, with D tentatively TRBD2 (6 bases). Germline V gives CDR1 SGHVS, CDR2 FNYEAQ. The germline V and J ends were trimmed by 1 base and 6 bases, with 10 bases remaining between them. The CDR3 is 13 residues long. The CDR3 DNA sequence: TGTGCCAGCAGCTTAGATTTGGGGGGCGAGCAGTACTTC. It is translated as CASSLDLGGEQYF.

The genes are TRBV15 and TRBJ2-5; maybe TRBD2 (6 bases). The germline gives CDR1 LNHNV, CDR2 YYDKDF (reference sequence). Trimming removed 3 bases at V and 3 bases at J, with 23 bases between. CDR3 length: 18 residues. The CDR3 coding sequence is TGTGCCACCAGCAGCCAAGATGGGGATGGAGGGGAGGAAGAGACCCAGTACTTC. It translates to CATSSQDGDGGEEETQYF. The full variable domain, with the rest looked up from reference TRBV15 and TRBJ2-5, is DAMVIQNPRYQVTQFGKPVTLSCSQTLNHNVMYWYQQKSSQAPKLLFHYYDKDFNNEADTPDNFQSRRPNTSFCFLDIRSPGLGDTAMYLCATSSQDGDGGEEETQYFGPGTRLLVL.

The rearrangement joins TRBV18 to TRBJ2-7, with 7 positions matching TRBD1. This CDR3 comprises 16 residues. The junction had 9 bases not matched to a gene; V was cut back by 1 base and J by 3 bases. Germline CDR1 reads KGHSH; CDR2 reads LQKENI. The CDR3 region is CASSPQEETGIYEQYF. The CDR3 coding sequence is TGTGCCAGCTCACCACAGGAAGAGACAGGGATCTACGAGCAGTACTTC.

This clone has just a few counts. The V gene is TRBV12-2, the J gene TRBJ2-5; TRBD2 reflects the table's D call only, with no check against the DNA. TRBV12-2 is reported as a pseudogene. This CDR3 is built from 18 residues. The CDR3 sequence: CASRWRIMWGTRRETQYF. In DNA form, the CDR3 reads TGTGCAAGTCGCTGGAGGATTATGTGGGGTACCCGAAGAGAGACCCAGTACTTC.

The chain joins TRBV9 to TRBJ2-5, with 11 bases aligning to TRBD2. The CDR3 sequence is 15 residues long. V lost 6 bases to trimming and J lost 2 bases; unmatched junction nucleotides: 6. The germline CDR1 and CDR2 sequences are SGDLS and YYNGEE. DNA of the CDR3: TGTGCCAGCAACGCTAGACTAGCGGGGCAAGAGACCCAGTACTTC. This gives the protein CASNARLAGQETQYF.

The chain links TRBV5-4 to TRBJ1-6, with unresolved D. The CDR3 spans 14 residues. Germline V gene sequence: CDR1 SGHNT, CDR2 YYREEE (reference sequence). Trimming shortened V by 6 bases and J by 7 bases, and 14 bases separated the two germline ends. The CDR3 DNA reads TGTGCCAGCACCCCTACCGGTCGAAATTCACCCCTCCACTTT. This gives the protein CASTPTGRNSPLHF.

This clone was observed a few times. This chain links TRBV25-1 with TRBJ1-6, with D perhaps matching TRBD1 (6 bases). The V end was cut by 8 bases, the J end by 8 bases, with 13 bases between. Germline loops: CDR1 MGHDK, CDR2 SYGVNS. This CDR3 region has 13 residues. Written as DNA, the CDR3 is TGTGCCAGCTCCCGGGGGGGCTATTCACCCCTCCACTTT. It encodes CASSRGGYSPLHF.

The chain has TRBV6-4 and TRBJ2-2, with 7 bases fitting TRBD1. CDR1 MRHNA and CDR2 SNTAGT come from the germline V gene. V dropped 8 bases and J dropped 3; count of bases not matched to a gene: 0. CDR3 size: 12 residues. Written as DNA, the CDR3 is TGTGCCAGCGGACAGGACACCGGGGAGCTGTTTTTT. Its translation: CASGQDTGELFF.

This rearrangement joins TRBV28 to TRBJ1-1, with 9 bases matching TRBD1. The germline V gene has CDR1 MDHEN and CDR2 SYDVKM. This CDR3 region has 14 residues. After removal of 5 bases from V and 6 bases from J, the junction contained 7 bases not matched to a gene. The CDR3 protein is CASSKQGASAEAFF. The CDR3 coding sequence is TGTGCCAGCAGTAAACAGGGGGCTAGCGCTGAAGCTTTCTTT.

On this clone itself: Other DNA variants within this sample encode the same CDR3. V gene TRBV5-1 combines with J gene TRBJ2-1, with 14 bases that match TRBD2. The length of the CDR3 is 17 residues. Germline V gene sequence: CDR1 SGHRS, CDR2 YFSETQ. V was clipped by 5 bases and J by 2 bases; unmatched bases: 6. The CDR3 loop reads CASRPRLAGGPYNEQFF. The CDR3 region has the DNA TGCGCCAGCAGGCCAAGACTAGCGGGGGGGCCCTACAATGAGCAGTTCTTC.

This rearrangement joins TRBV7-6 to TRBJ2-2, with D hard to call. Trimming stripped 6 bases from V and 1 base from J, with 15 bases between. The V gene's germline CDR1 is SGHVS and CDR2 FNYEAQ. The CDR3 runs 16 residues. For the CDR3, the DNA is TGTGCCAGCAGTCGACTCGAACTCCTGAACACCGGGGAGCTGTTTTTT. Amino acids: CASSRLELLNTGELFF.

The chain combines TRBV13 with TRBJ2-5, with 16 bases lining up with TRBD2. Germline V gives CDR1 PRHDT, CDR2 FYEKMQ (reference sequence). Trimming at V came to 5 bases and at J to 5 bases, leaving 8 bases not matched to a gene. The CDR3 has 17 amino acids. The CDR3 loop reads CASSPGTSGRVVETQYF. The CDR3 bases are TGTGCCAGCAGCCCCGGGACTAGCGGGAGGGTTGTGGAGACCCAGTACTTC.

The V and J genes are TRBV11-1 and TRBJ1-1; D not resolved. The CDR3 length is 12 residues. Germline-derived CDR1 and CDR2 are SGHAT and FQDESV (reference sequence). The germline V and J ends were trimmed by 6 bases and 0 bases, with 5 bases remaining between them. CDR3 sequence reads: CASRGMNTEAFF. The CDR3, as DNA: TGTGCCAGCAGGGGCATGAACACTGAAGCTTTCTTT.

V is TRBV2 and J is TRBJ2-1, with 7 bases matching TRBD1. Germline trimming cut 7 bases from V and 7 bases from J; bases unmatched to any gene: 13. There are 15 residues in the CDR3. Per the germline V gene, CDR1 is SNHLY and CDR2 is FYNNEI. The CDR3: CASTMGQITGNEQFF. CDR3 coding DNA: TGTGCCAGCACGATGGGACAGATCACGGGGAATGAGCAGTTCTTC.

The chain carries TRBV7-2 and TRBJ2-1, with unresolved D. The germline V and J ends were trimmed by 1 base and 0 bases, with 7 bases remaining between them. This CDR3 has 15 amino acids. Germline V lookup: CDR1 SGHTA, CDR2 FQGNSA. CDR3 bases: TGTGCCAGCAGCTTAGTGGCGGTCTCCTACAATGAGCAGTTCTTC. Amino acid sequence: CASSLVAVSYNEQFF.

V is TRBV7-9 and J is TRBJ1-1; 9 bases match TRBD1. The germline gives CDR1 SEHNR, CDR2 FQNEAQ (reference sequence). Germline trimming cut 3 bases from V and 6 bases from J; bases unmatched to any gene: 8. This CDR3 has 15 amino acids. The chain's CDR3 is CASSFLVTGGSEAFF. Here the CDR3 DNA reads TGTGCCAGCAGCTTCCTAGTAACAGGGGGCTCTGAAGCTTTCTTT.

The genes are TRBV25-1 and TRBJ2-2, with 8 positions matching TRBD1. Losses at the gene ends were 4 bases for V and 3 bases for J; bases not matched to a gene: 7. There are 16 residues in the CDR3. CDR1 MGHDK and CDR2 SYGVNS come from the germline V gene. The CDR3 DNA follows: TGTGCCAGCAGTGGGCGGACAGGGCTATACACCGGGGAGCTGTTTTTT. Translated, it gives CASSGRTGLYTGELFF.

The rearrangement links TRBV15 to TRBJ2-2, with 9 nucleotides matching TRBD1. The ends lost 5 bases at V and 5 bases at J; junction bases unmatched: 9. CDR3 length equals 16 residues. Germline V gene sequence: CDR1 LNHNV, CDR2 YYDKDF (reference sequence). The CDR3 DNA follows: TGTGCCACCAGCGACCTGGGACAGGGCGGGACCGGGGAGCTGTTTTTT. This gives the protein CATSDLGQGGTGELFF. Filled out from reference TRBV15 and TRBJ2-2, the complete variable domain reads DAMVIQNPRYQVTQFGKPVTLSCSQTLNHNVMYWYQQKSSQAPKLLFHYYDKDFNNEADTPDNFQSRRPNTSFCFLDIRSPGLGDTAMYLCATSDLGQGGTGELFFGEGSRLTVL.

This chain uses TRBV27 with TRBJ1-2; tentatively, D is TRBD1 (6 bases). V lost 6 bases, J lost 2 bases, and 10 bases lay in between. This CDR3 spans 13 amino acids. Germline V gives CDR1 MNHEY, CDR2 SMNVEV (reference sequence). In nucleotides, the CDR3 is TGTGCCAGCAGACCCGGACAGAACTATGGCTACACCTTC. Translating gives CASRPGQNYGYTF.